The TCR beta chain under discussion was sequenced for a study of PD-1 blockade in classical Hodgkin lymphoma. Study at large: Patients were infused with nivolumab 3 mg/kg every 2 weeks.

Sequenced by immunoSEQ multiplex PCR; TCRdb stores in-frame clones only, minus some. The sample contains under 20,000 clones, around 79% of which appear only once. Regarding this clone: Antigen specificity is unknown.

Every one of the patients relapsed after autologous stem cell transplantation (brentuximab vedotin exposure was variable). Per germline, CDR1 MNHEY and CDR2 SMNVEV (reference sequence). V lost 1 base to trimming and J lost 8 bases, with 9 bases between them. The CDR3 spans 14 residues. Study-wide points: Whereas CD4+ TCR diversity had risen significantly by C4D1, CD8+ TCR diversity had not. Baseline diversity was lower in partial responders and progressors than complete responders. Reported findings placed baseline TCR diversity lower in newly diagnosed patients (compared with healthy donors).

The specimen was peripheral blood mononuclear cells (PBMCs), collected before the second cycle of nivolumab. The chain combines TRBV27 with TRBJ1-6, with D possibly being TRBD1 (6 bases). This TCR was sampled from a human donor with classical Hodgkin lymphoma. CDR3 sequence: CASSLYRAHSPLHF. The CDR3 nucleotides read TGTGCCAGCAGTTTATACAGGGCTCATTCACCCCTCCACTTT.